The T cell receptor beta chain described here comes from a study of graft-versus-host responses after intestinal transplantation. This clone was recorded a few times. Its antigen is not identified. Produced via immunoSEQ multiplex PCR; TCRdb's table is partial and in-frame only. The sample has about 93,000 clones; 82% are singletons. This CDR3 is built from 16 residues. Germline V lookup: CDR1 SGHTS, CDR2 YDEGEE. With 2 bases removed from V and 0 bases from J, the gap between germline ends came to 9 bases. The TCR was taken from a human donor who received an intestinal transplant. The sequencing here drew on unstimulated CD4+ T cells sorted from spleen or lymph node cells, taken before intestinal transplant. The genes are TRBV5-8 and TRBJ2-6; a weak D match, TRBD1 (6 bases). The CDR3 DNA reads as TGTGCCAGCAGCTTCGGGGACACCTCTGGGGCCAACGTCCTGACTTTC. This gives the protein CASSFGDTSGANVLTF.